Following are 4 T cell receptor beta chains from one sample sequenced in a study of tissue T cells after allogeneic stem cell transplantation. The data were produced by immunoSEQ multiplex PCR, yet TCRdb's version contains in-frame clones alone and is incomplete. The sample gives about 7,400 clones, around 62% of which show up once; about 0.78% is in the top ten. The sequenced sample was blood. These receptors were taken from a female BALB/c mouse in good health. The strain bears MHC haplotype H2-d.

A word on this clone: Gene names and germline match the mouse. The DNA ends 1 residue before the CDR3 does, and the rest of the CDR3 is filled in from the germline J gene. The rearrangement uses TRBV31 and TRBJ2-5; D is perhaps TRBD2 (6 bases). CDR1 and CDR2 from the germline V gene are GKSSPN and SITVG. The CDR3 is 14 residues long. The ends were cut back, 1 base at V and 2 bases at J, with 10 bases in the middle. Partial CDR3 DNA: TGTGCCTGGAGTCCTCTGGGGCTCCAAGACACCCAGTAC. Its translation is CAWSPLGLQDTQY. The full CDR3 protein reads CAWSPLGLQDTQYF.

A word on this clone: These gene names are mouse names. The read ends 1 residue before the CDR3 terminus; that terminus is restored from the germline J gene. The rearrangement joins TRBV31 to TRBJ2-1, with D perhaps TRBD1 (7 bases). V was clipped by 3 bases and J by 5 bases, with 17 bases between them. CDR3 size: 15 residues. CDR1 is GKSSPN, CDR2 SITVG, per germline. Partial CDR3 DNA: TGTGCCTGGAGCCCCCCGCGAGGGGGCGATGCTGAGCAGTTC. As protein: CAWSPPRGGDAEQF. The whole CDR3 is CAWSPPRGGDAEQFF. Full variable domain (rest looked up from reference TRBV31 and TRBJ2-1): AQTIHQWPVAEIKAVGSPLSLGCTIKGKSSPNLYWYWQATGGTLQQLFYSITVGQVESVVQLNLSASRPKDDQFILSTEKLLLSHSGFYLCAWSPPRGGDAEQFFGPGTRLTVL.

Worth noting for this clone: Gene names and germline match the mouse. The read halts 1 residue ahead of the CDR3 end, with the missing end drawn from the germline J gene. This chain joins TRBV4 and TRBJ2-5; D is undetermined. V lost 5 bases, J lost 2 bases, and 11 bases lay in between. There are 14 residues in the CDR3. Germline V CDR1 and CDR2: LGHDT, YNNKQL (reference sequence). CDR3 residues: CASSLRTGQDTQYF. CDR3 DNA (partial): TGTGCCAGCAGCCTCAGGACGGGCCAAGACACCCAGTAC.

Concerning this clone: Germline and genes: mouse. The read ends 1 residue shy of where the CDR3 ends; the end is completed using the germline J gene. The gene calls are TRBV5 and TRBJ2-4; weak D call: TRBD1 (6 bases). V lost 5 bases, J lost 0 bases, and 12 bases lay in between. The germline gives CDR1 LGHNA, CDR2 YNLKQL (reference sequence). This CDR3 is built from 15 residues. CDR3 residues: CASSKGTTSQNTLYF. The covered CDR3 bases are TGTGCCAGCAGCAAAGGGACAACTAGTCAAAACACCTTGTAC.